This T cell receptor (beta chain) was documented in a study of blood T cells in healthy people across ages. Then a second PCR, running roughly 6 to 11 cycles, was carried out with a sample-barcoded 5' primer and a J-beta primer mix. TCRdb re-called the 5' RACE reads through MiXCR, storing one row per CDR3 protein. The sample has about 580,000 distinct CDR3 sequences, roughly 43% seen once. PBMCs numbering at least 6.5 million were isolated per sample. Study results and limitations: Diversity of TCR beta per million T cells declined in a roughly linear way with age. The unknown donor CMV status may have confounded expanded clonotype changes.

Remarks on this clonotype: As yet, its antigen is unknown.

This CDR3 spans 14 amino acids. The germline V gene has CDR1 SGHRS and CDR2 YFSETQ. The TCR sequence derives from a man older than 75 in good health. Input material: blood. The rearrangement uses TRBV5-1 and TRBJ2-4; D may be TRBD1 (5 bases). The DNA end is more similar to TRBJ2-7, so the J call may be wrong. The CDR3: CASSDVGVHYEQYF. The CDR3 coding sequence is TGCGCCAGCAGCGACGTAGGGGTTCACTACGAGCAGTACTTC.